Below are 5 T cell receptor beta chains sequenced from a single sample in a study of tumor-infiltrating lymphocytes in localized non-small cell lung cancer. Clones were sequenced by immunoSEQ multiplex PCR, and TCRdb holds only the in-frame ones, with some missing. The data show 21,000 or so clones, 73% seen once. Sequencing was done on a sample of lung tumor tissue. The receptors stem from a human donor with non-small cell lung cancer.

The chain has TRBV7-9 and TRBJ1-4; maybe TRBD1 (5 bases). Trimming removed 5 bases at V and 8 bases at J, with 21 bases between. This CDR3 is 16 amino acids long. Germline CDR1 and CDR2: SEHNR and FQNEAQ (reference sequence). CDR3 loop: CASSPLTGGVEEKLFF. The CDR3 DNA sequence: TGTGCCAGCAGCCCCCTGACCGGGGGGGTAGAGGAAAAACTGTTTTTT.

This clone was found once. The chain is built from TRBV4-3 and TRBJ2-2; no definite D call. V shed 0 bases and J shed 6 bases, with 5 bases lying between them. Germline CDR1 and CDR2: LGHNA and YSLEER. The CDR3 length is 13 residues. CDR3 bases: TGCGCCAGCAGCCAAGATTTCCCCGGGGAGCTGTTTTTT. Protein sequence: CASSQDFPGELFF.

This clone was seen a few times. V usage is TRBV4-3 and J usage is TRBJ1-6, with D maybe TRBD1 (5 bases). From germline, CDR1 is LGHNA and CDR2 YSLEER. V gave up 4 bases and J gave up 6 bases, with 13 bases separating them. This CDR3 contains 15 residues. CDR3 bases: TGCGCCAGCAGCCTCAACCGGGACCCTAATTCACCCCTCCACTTT. This encodes CASSLNRDPNSPLHF.

This clone is a singleton in its sample. The chain has TRBV10-3 and TRBJ1-6; maybe TRBD1 (5 bases). The CDR3 has 13 residues. The germline V gene has CDR1 ENHRY and CDR2 SYGVKD. V lost 8 bases, J lost 10 bases, and 15 bases lay in between. CDR3 nucleotide sequence: TGTGCCATCCGTCTAGACAGTAACTCACCCCTCCACTTT. This translates into CAIRLDSNSPLHF.

CDR3 in amino acids: CASTLDRAANSPLHF. CDR3 nucleotide sequence: TGTGCCAGTACCTTAGACAGGGCGGCTAATTCACCCCTCCACTTT. The J gene is TRBJ1-6, the V gene TRBV19, with 7 bases identical to TRBD1. CDR1 and CDR2 from the germline V gene are LNHDA and SQIVND (reference sequence). The CDR3 is 15 amino acids. Trimming removed 7 bases from V and 6 bases from J; junction bases left unmatched: 9.